These T cell receptor beta chains were read from a single sample in a study of cytotoxic CD8 clonotypes in ibrutinib-treated CLL. Some clones are missing from TCRdb's copy, which holds only in-frame ones; the method was immunoSEQ multiplex PCR. The sample gives 25,000 to 30,000 clones, about 75% of which show up once; roughly 48% is in the top ten. This specimen was PBMCs, taken after 36 months of ibrutinib treatment. These receptors originate from a human donor with chronic lymphocytic leukemia. The CDR3 runs from the conserved cysteine through the conserved F or W. A D gene is named only where the DNA matches it firmly. Rows may omit the clone size; those that give it use once, few, many or a size class.

j_gene,abundance,d_gene,v_gene,CDR3aa,CDR3nt
TRBJ2-3,NA,NA,TRBV11-1,CASTLHGGSSTDTQYF,TGTGCCAGCACCCTACATGGGGGGTCGAGCACAGATACGCAGTATTTT
TRBJ2-7,NA,TRBD1,TRBV19,CASSTRQGPSHGEQYF,TGTGCCAGTAGTACCAGACAGGGCCCCTCACATGGCGAGCAGTACTTC
TRBJ2-7,once,NA,TRBV10-2,CASRPDMTYEQYF,TGCGCCAGCAGGCCGGACATGACCTACGAGCAGTACTTC
TRBJ1-1,NA,NA,TRBV27,CASSLTGQSFEAFF,TGTGCCAGCAGTCTTACAGGACAGTCTTTTGAAGCTTTCTTT
TRBJ2-3,many,NA,TRBV20-1,CSASLQNTQYF,TGCAGTGCTAGTCTTCAAAATACGCAGTATTTT
TRBJ2-7,NA,NA,TRBV7-9,CASSLPRPKDEQYF,TGTGCCAGCAGCTTACCCCGACCGAAGGACGAGCAGTACTTC
TRBJ2-2,NA,NA,TRBV7-9,CASSPPNQFTGELFF,TGTGCCAGCAGCCCCCCCAATCAGTTCACCGGGGAGCTGTTTTTT
TRBJ2-1,NA,TRBD2,TRBV10-3,CAIRDSGGANNEQFF,TGTGCCATCAGAGACAGCGGGGGGGCCAACAATGAGCAGTTCTTC
TRBJ1-5,few,NA,TRBV7-6,CASSSDRFQPQHF,TGTGCCAGCAGCTCGGACAGATTCCAGCCCCAGCATTTT
TRBJ2-5,once,TRBD1,TRBV7-9,CASSLTEGSGQGTQYF,TGTGCCAGCAGCTTAACTGAGGGAAGTGGACAGGGGACCCAGTACTTC
TRBJ2-7,NA,TRBD1,TRBV5-6,CASSWTGDSYEQYF,TGTGCCAGCAGCTGGACAGGGGACTCCTACGAGCAGTACTTC
TRBJ2-7,once,NA,TRBV6-5,CASSKDRMPSYEQYF,TGTGCCAGCAGCAAGGACAGAATGCCCTCCTACGAGCAGTACTTC
TRBJ1-5,few,TRBD1,TRBV10-2,CASSGAGGQPQHF,TGCGCCAGCAGTGGGGCAGGGGGACAGCCCCAGCATTTT
TRBJ2-5,NA,NA,TRBV9,CASSVGRGAETQYF,TGTGCCAGCAGCGTTGGCAGGGGAGCTGAGACCCAGTACTTC
TRBJ1-6,NA,NA,TRBV18,CASSPGGGNSPLHF,TGTGCCAGCTCACCTGGAGGGGGTAATTCACCCCTCCACTTT
TRBJ2-7,NA,TRBD1,TRBV29-1,CSVGTVYEQYF,TGCAGCGTCGGGACAGTCTACGAGCAGTACTTC
TRBJ2-1,few,NA,TRBV27,CASSLGRYTYNEQFF,TGTGCCAGCAGTTTAGGGCGCTACACCTACAATGAGCAGTTCTTC
TRBJ1-3,NA,NA,TRBV25-1,CASSEGAGSGNTIYF,TGTGCCAGCAGTGAAGGAGCAGGCTCTGGAAACACCATATATTTT
TRBJ2-5,NA,NA,TRBV7-7,CASSFTGQSGETQYF,TGTGCCAGCAGCTTTACCGGACAGTCGGGCGAGACCCAGTACTTC
TRBJ2-1,NA,NA,TRBV4-1,CASSQRNEQFF,TGCGCCAGCAGCCAGCGTAATGAGCAGTTCTTC
TRBJ2-4,NA,NA,TRBV5-1,CASSLEGFLAKNIQYF,TGCGCCAGCAGCTTGGAAGGATTCCTAGCCAAAAACATTCAGTACTTC
TRBJ1-1,NA,NA,TRBV5-1,CASSLNGVEGAFF,TGCGCCAGCAGCTTGAATGGTGTGGAAGGGGCTTTCTTT
TRBJ1-1,NA,NA,TRBV7-6,CASSLDLNTEAFF,TGTGCCAGCAGCTTAGACTTGAACACTGAAGCTTTCTTT